Detailed here is one T cell receptor (beta chain). Its antigen is not known. The V and J ends lost 6 bases and 5 bases respectively, with 19 bases between them. CDR1 and CDR2 (germline): SGHTA, FQGTGA. The CDR3 covers 15 residues. TCR beta VDJ and CDR3 profiles were obtained from a genomic DNA template. TCRdb re-called the reads with MiXCR, one entry per CDR3 protein. Here the sample spans 150,000 or so distinct CDR3 sequences, under 75% being singletons. This specimen comes from a study of CD8+CD57+ T cells in acquired aplastic anemia. Study-wide background: The average for DNA from sorted CD4+ and CD8+ cells was roughly 3 ug. Study-level points and caveats: Overlap between patients and controls comprised about 28 CD8+ CDR3 sequences.

This receptor was obtained from a human donor in good health. The rearrangement joins TRBV7-3 to TRBJ2-5; no reliable D call. Sequencing was performed on sorted CD4+, CD8+, or CD8+CD57+ T cells (not recorded which) from PBMCs. The CDR3 DNA reads as TGTGCCAGCAGTGAATTTGGCAGAGGCCTGGAGACCCAGTACTTC. Encoded protein: CASSEFGRGLETQYF.